This T cell receptor beta chain is from a study of blood T cell repertoires in COVID-19. Study overall: Whether acute or convalescent, the COVID-19 samples came from the United States, Italy and Spain.

Profiling relied on immunoSEQ multiplex PCR, and the TCRdb table lists in-frame clones only, not all of them. The sample carries about 270,000 clones, approximately 86% recorded once. Germline V gives CDR1 MNHEY, CDR2 SVGAGI. Trimming at V came to 6 bases and at J to 4 bases, leaving 8 bases not matched to a gene. The CDR3 contains 14 residues. The chain joins TRBV6-5 to TRBJ1-2; 7 bases are shared with TRBD1. Input material: peripheral blood. The origin of this receptor is a man aged 40-49 years with active or convalescent COVID-19. The CDR3 sequence: CASRDLGDSYGYTF. CDR3 DNA sequence: TGTGCCAGCAGGGATTTAGGGGACAGCTATGGCTACACCTTC.